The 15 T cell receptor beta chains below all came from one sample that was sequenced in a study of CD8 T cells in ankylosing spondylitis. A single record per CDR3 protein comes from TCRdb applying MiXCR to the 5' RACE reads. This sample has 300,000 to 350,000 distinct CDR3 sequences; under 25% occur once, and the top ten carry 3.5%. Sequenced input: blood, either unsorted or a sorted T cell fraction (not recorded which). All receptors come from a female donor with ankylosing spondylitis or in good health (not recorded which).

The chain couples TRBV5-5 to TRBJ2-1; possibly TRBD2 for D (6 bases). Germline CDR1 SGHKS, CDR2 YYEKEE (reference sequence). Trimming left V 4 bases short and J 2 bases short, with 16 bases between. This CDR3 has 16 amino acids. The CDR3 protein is CASSPRGTSPYNEQFF. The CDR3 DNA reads TGTGCCAGCAGCCCACGCGGGACTTCTCCCTACAATGAGCAGTTCTTC.

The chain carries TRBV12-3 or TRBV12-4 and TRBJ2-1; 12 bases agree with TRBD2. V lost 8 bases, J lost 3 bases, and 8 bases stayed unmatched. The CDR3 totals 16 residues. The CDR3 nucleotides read TGTGCCAGCTGGCTTCGGACTAGCGGGATCTACAATGAGCAGTTCTTC. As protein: CASWLRTSGIYNEQFF.

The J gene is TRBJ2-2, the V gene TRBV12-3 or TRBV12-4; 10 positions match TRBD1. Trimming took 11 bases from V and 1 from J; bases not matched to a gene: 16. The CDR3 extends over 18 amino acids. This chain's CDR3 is CACCLSSWTGGNTGELFF. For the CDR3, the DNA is TGTGCCTGCTGTTTATCTTCCTGGACAGGGGGGAACACCGGGGAGCTGTTTTTT.

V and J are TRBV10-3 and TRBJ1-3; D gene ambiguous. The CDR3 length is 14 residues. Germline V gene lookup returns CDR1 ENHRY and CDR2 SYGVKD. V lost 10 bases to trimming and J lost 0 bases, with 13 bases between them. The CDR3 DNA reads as TGTGCCAGCGAGCCGGGGTACTCTGGAAACACCATATATTTT. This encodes CASEPGYSGNTIYF.

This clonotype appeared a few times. CDR3 nucleotides: TGTGCCAGCAGCTTGGAGGAGGTCCCCTACGAGCAGTACTTC. This encodes CASSLEEVPYEQYF. The chain couples TRBV5-5 to TRBJ2-7; a weak D match, TRBD2 (5 bases). The V gene lost 0 bases and the J gene lost 2 bases, with 9 bases spanning the gap. The CDR3 is 14 amino acids. From germline, CDR1 is SGHKS and CDR2 YYEKEE (reference sequence).

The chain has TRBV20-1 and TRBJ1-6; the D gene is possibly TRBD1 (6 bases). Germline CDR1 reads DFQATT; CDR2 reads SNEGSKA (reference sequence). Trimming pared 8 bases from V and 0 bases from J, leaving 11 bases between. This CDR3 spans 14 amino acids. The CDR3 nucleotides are TGCAGTCCAAGGGGGAGCTCCTATAATTCACCCCTCCACTTT. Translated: CSPRGSSYNSPLHF.

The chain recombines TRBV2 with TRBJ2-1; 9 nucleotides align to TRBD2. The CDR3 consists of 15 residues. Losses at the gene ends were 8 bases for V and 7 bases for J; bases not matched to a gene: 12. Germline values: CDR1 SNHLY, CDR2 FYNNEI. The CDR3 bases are TGTGCCAGCTCTCACGCGGGAGGGCCAATGAATGAGCAGTTCTTC. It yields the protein CASSHAGGPMNEQFF.

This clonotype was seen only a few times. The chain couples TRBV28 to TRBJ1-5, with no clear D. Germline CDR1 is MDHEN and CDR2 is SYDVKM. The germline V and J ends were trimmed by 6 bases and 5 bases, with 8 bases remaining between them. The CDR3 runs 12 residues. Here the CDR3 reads CASSSGDQPQHF. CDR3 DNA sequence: TGTGCCAGCAGCTCCGGGGATCAGCCCCAGCATTTT.

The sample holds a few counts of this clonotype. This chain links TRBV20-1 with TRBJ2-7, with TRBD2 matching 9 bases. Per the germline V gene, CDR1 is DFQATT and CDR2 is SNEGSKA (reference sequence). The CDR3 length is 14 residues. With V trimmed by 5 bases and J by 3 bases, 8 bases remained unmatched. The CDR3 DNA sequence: TGCAGTGCTCAACAAGGGACTAGCCTCTACGAGCAGTACTTC. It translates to CSAQQGTSLYEQYF.

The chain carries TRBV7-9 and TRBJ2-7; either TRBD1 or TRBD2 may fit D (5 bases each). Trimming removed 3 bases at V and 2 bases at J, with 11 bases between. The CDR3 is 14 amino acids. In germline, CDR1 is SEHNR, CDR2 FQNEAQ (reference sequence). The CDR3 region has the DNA TGTGCCAGCAGCTTCAGGGAGATCGCCTACGAGCAGTACTTC. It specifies CASSFREIAYEQYF.

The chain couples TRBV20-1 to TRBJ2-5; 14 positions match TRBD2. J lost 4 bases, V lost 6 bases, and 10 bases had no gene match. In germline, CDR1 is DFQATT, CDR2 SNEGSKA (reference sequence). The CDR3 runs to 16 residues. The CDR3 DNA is TGCAGTGCGAGGACTAGCGGGAGGTTAAATGTAGAGACCCAGTACTTC. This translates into CSARTSGRLNVETQYF.

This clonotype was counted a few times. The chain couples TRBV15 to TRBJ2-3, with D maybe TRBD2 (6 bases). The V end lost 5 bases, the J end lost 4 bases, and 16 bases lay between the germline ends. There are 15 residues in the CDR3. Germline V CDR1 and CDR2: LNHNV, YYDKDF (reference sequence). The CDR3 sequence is CATSGWDGGADTQYF. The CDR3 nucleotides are TGTGCCACCAGCGGATGGGACGGCGGGGCAGATACGCAGTATTTT.

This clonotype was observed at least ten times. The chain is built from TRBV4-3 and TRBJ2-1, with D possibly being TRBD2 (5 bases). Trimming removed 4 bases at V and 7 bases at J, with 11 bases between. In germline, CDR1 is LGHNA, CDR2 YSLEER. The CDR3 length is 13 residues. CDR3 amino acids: CASSLGLPNEQFF. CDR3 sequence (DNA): TGCGCCAGCAGCCTCGGACTCCCTAATGAGCAGTTCTTC.

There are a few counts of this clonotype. CDR3 bases: TGCGCCAGCAGCCCACTGGACATGCTCGCCTACAATGAGCAGTTCTTC. Its translation: CASSPLDMLAYNEQFF. The chain recombines TRBV4-1 with TRBJ2-1; the D gene is possibly TRBD1 (5 bases). The CDR3 is 16 residues long. CDR1 and CDR2 (germline): MGHRA, YSYEKL. V was shortened by 4 bases and J by 2 bases, with 15 bases between the two germline ends.

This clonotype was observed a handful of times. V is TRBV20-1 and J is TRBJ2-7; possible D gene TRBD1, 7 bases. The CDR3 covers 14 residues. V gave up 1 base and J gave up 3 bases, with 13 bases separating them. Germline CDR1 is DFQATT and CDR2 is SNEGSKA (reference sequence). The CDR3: CSARVSGGNYEQYF. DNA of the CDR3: TGCAGTGCTAGAGTGTCAGGGGGGAACTACGAGCAGTACTTC.